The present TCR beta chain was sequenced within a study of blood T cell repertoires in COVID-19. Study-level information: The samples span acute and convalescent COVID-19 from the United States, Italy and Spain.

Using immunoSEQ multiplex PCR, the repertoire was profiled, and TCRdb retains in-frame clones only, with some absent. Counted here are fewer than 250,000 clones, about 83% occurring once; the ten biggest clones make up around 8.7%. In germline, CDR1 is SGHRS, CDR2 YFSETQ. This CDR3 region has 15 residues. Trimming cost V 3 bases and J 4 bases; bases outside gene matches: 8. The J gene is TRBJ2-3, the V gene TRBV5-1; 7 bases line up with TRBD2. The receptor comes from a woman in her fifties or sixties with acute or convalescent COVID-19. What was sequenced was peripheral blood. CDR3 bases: TGCGCCAGCAGCTCTGGGGGAGGGCCCTCAGATACGCAGTATTTT. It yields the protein CASSSGGGPSDTQYF.